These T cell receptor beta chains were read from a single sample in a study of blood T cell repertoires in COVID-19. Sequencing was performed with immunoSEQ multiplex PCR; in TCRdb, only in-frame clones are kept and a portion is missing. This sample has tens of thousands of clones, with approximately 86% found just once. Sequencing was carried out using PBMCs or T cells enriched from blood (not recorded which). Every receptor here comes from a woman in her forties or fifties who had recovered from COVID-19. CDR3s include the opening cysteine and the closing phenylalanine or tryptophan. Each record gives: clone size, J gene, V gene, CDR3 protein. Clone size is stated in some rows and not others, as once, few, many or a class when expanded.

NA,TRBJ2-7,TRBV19,CASSSRTGGRYEQYF
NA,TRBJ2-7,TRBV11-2,CASSLSRVRGADEQYF
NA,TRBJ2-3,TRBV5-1,CASSSQGATDTQYF
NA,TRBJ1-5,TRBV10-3,CAISESLAENQPQHF
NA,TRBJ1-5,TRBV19,CASSIEGLGQPQHF
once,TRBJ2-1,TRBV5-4,CASSLAGGETYNEQFF
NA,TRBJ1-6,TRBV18,CASSRDSYNSPLHF
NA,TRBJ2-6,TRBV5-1,CASSPERVGGPSGANVLTF
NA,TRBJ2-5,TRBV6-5,CASSFGPTREETQYF
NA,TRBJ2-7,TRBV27,CASRTSGLYVQYF
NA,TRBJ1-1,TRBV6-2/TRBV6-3,CASSYHDRVYTEAFF
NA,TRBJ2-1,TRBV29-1,CSNKRASGIHNEQFF
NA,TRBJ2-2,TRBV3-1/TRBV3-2,CASSQDVYNTGELFF
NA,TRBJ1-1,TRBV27,CASSLFGTDLTEAFF
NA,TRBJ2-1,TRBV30,CAWSVGGLKSSEQFF
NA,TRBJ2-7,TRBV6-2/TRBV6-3,CASSYFAEGTGEQYF
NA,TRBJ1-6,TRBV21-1,CASSKEGEGEGDSPLHF
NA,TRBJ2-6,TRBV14,CASSIEAGANVLTF
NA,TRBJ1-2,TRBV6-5,CASSYSTGADSYGYTF
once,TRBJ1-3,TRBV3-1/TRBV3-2,CASSHYRDTNGNTIYF
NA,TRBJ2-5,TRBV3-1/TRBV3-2,CASSQLIDWREKETQYF
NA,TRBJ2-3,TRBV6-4,CASWTGPTDTQYF
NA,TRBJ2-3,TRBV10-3,CAIAGGTDTQYF
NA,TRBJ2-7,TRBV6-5,CASRLSGATYEQYF
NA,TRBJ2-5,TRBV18,CASSLMGLAGYRQETQYF
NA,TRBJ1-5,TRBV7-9,CASSTHRNNQPQHF
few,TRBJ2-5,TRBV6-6,CASSHPSGETQYF
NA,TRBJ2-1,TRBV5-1,CASSSGQELRYLYNEQFF
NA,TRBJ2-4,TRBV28,CASKPAGDLAKNIQYF
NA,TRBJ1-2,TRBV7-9,CASSLGSGQGSHGYTF
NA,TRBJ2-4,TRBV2,CASSVREGGWYF
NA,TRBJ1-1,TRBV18,CASSPLGGRSTEAFF
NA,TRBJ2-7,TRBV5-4,CASSEGKKGSYEQYF